The 5 T cell receptor beta chains in this list originate from one sample, sequenced in a study of cytomegalovirus exposure and HLA in healthy donors. The PCR ran on 60 Vbeta and 13 Jbeta primers. Measured with immunoSEQ multiplex PCR; TCRdb has only the in-frame clones, and not every one. Among 150,000 to 200,000 clones listed, approximately 85% were seen once. The sample taken for sequencing was PBMCs. These receptors came from a girl aged 2 to 10 in good health and CMV-seropositive.

The count of this clone is one. The chain carries TRBV6-6 and TRBJ2-3, with D possibly TRBD2 on 6 matching bases. The CDR3 extends over 14 amino acids. Germline CDR1 MNHNY, CDR2 SVGAGI (reference sequence). Deletions cut 8 bases from V and 4 bases from J, with 16 bases between. The CDR3 sequence is CASAPEWGADTQYF. In nucleotides, the CDR3 is TGTGCCAGCGCCCCAGAGTGGGGGGCAGATACGCAGTATTTT.

The chain carries TRBV4-2 and TRBJ1-3; tentatively, D is TRBD1 (6 bases). Germline V gene data show CDR1 as LGHNA and CDR2 as YNFKEQ. Trimming pared 5 bases from V and 9 bases from J, leaving 17 bases between. The CDR3 totals 14 residues. The CDR3 DNA reads TGTGCCAGCAGCTCCCCGGGACAAGTGCTCACCATATATTTT. Translating gives CASSSPGQVLTIYF.

The chain couples TRBV7-9 to TRBJ1-2; D unresolved. The germline gives CDR1 SEHNR, CDR2 FQNEAQ (reference sequence). V was cut by 8 bases and J by 6 bases, with 16 bases left in between. This CDR3 has 13 amino acids. The CDR3 protein is CASGKLNGDGYTF. DNA for the CDR3: TGTGCCAGCGGCAAGCTTAACGGAGATGGCTACACCTTC.

V is TRBV9 and J is TRBJ1-2; TRBD1 is a possible D gene (6 bases). Trimming shortened V by 4 bases and J by 2 bases, and 18 bases separated the two germline ends. The CDR3 runs to 16 residues. Germline assignment: CDR1 SGDLS and CDR2 YYNGEE. This CDR3 is CASSHTSGGRNYGYTF. For the CDR3, the DNA is TGTGCCAGCAGCCACACTTCGGGGGGGCGCAACTATGGCTACACCTTC.

The chain links TRBV2 to TRBJ2-7, with 8 nucleotides matching TRBD1. The CDR3 extends over 13 amino acids. The germline V gene has CDR1 SNHLY and CDR2 FYNNEI. After removal of 4 bases from V and 6 bases from J, the junction contained 5 bases not matched to a gene. The CDR3 sequence: CASSADRGFEQYF. The CDR3 DNA reads TGTGCCAGCAGTGCCGACAGGGGTTTCGAGCAGTACTTC.